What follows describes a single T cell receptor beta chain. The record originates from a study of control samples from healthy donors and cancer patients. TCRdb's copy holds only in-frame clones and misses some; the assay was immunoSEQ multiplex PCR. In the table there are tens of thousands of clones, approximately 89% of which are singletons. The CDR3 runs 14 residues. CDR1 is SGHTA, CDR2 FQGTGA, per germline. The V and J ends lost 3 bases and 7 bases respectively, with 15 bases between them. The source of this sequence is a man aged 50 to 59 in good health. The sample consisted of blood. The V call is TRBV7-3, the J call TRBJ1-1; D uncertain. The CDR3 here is CASSFRGGGLEAFF. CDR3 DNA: TGTGCCAGCAGCTTCCGCGGCGGAGGGCTTGAAGCTTTCTTT.